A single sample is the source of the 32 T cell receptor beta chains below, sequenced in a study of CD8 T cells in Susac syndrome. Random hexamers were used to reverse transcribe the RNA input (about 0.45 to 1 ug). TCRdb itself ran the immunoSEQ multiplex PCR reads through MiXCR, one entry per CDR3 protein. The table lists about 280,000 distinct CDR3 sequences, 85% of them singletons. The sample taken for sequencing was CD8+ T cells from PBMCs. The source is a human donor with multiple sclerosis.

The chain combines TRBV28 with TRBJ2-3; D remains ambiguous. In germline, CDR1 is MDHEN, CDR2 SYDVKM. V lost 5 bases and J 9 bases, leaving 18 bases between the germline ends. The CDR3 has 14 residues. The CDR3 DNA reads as TGTGCCAGCAGTACAGCGCCCCGGGCCCAGACGCAGTATTTT. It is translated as CASSTAPRAQTQYF.

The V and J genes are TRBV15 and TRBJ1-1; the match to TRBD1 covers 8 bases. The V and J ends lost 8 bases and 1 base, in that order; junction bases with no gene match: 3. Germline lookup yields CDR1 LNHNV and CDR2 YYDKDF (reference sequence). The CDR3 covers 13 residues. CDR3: CATGDRGNTEAFF. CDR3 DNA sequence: TGTGCCACCGGCGACAGGGGGAACACTGAAGCTTTCTTT.

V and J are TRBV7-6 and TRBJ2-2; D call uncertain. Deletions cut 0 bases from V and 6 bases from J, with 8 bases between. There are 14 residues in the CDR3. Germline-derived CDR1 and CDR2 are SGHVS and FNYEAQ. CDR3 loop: CASSLALGSGELFF. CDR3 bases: TGTGCCAGCAGCTTAGCGCTAGGTTCCGGGGAGCTGTTTTTT.

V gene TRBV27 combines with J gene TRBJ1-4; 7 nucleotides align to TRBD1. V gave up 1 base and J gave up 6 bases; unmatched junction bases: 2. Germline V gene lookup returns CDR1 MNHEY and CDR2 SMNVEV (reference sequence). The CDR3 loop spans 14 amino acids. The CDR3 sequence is CASSLYRGDEKLFF. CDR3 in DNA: TGTGCCAGCAGTTTATACAGGGGAGATGAAAAACTGTTTTTT.

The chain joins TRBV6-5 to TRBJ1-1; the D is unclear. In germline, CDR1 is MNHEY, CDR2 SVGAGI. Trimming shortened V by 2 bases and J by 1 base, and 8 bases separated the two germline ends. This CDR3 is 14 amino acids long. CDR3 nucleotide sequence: TGTGCCAGCAGTTACGCGGATCCGAACACTGAAGCTTTCTTT. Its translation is CASSYADPNTEAFF.

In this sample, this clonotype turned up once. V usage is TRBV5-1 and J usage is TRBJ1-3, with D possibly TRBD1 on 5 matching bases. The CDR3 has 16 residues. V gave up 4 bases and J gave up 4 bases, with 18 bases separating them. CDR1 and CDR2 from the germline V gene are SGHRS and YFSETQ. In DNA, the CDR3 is TGCGCCAGCAGCACGTGGACACAGGAGTCCGGAAACACCATATATTTT. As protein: CASSTWTQESGNTIYF.

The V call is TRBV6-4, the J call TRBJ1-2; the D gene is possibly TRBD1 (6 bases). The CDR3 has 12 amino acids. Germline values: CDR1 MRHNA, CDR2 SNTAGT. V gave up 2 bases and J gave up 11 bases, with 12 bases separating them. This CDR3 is CASSDGGTLYTF. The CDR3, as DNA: TGTGCCAGCAGTGACGGGGGGACACTTTACACCTTC.

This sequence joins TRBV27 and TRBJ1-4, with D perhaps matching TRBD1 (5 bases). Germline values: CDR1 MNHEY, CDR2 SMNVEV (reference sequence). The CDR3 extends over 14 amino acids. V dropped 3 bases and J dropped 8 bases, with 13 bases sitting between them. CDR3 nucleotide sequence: TGTGCCAGCAGTTTTGGGACCAAAGGGGAAAAACTGTTTTTT. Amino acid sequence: CASSFGTKGEKLFF.

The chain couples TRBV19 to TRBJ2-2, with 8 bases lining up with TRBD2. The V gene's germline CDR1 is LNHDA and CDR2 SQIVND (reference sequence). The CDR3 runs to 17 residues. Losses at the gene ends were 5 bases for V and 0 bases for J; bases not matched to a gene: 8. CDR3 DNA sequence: TGTGCCAGTAGTCCCAGACTGCGGGGGGCGAACACCGGGGAGCTGTTTTTT. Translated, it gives CASSPRLRGANTGELFF.

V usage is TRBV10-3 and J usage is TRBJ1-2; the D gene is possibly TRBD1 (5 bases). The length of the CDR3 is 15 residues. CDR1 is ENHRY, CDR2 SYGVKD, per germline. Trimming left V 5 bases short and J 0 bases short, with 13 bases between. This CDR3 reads CAISTGTGTNYGYTF. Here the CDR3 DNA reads TGTGCCATCAGTACCGGGACGGGGACTAACTATGGCTACACCTTC.

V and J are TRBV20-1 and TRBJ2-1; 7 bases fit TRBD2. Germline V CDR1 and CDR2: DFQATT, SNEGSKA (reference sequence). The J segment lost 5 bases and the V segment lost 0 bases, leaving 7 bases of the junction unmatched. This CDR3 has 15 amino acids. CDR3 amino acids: CSARDLRGGNNEQFF. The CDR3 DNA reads TGCAGTGCTAGAGATCTGCGCGGGGGTAACAATGAGCAGTTCTTC.

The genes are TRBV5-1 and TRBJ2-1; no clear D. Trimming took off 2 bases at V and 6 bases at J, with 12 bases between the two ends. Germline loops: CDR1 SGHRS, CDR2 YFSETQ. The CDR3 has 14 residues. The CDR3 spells CASSFEIVGNEQFF. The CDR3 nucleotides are TGCGCCAGCAGCTTCGAAATAGTGGGCAATGAGCAGTTCTTC.

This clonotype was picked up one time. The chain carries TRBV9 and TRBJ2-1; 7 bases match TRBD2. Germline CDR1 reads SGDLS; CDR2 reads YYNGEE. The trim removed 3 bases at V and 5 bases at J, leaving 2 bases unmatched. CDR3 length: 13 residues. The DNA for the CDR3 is TGTGCCAGCAGCGCTAGCGGCCACAATGAGCAGTTCTTC. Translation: CASSASGHNEQFF.

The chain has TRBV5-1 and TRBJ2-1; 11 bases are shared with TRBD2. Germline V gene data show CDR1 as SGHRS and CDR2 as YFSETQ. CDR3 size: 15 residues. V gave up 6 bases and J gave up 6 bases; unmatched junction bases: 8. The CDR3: CASTPTSGKPNEQFF. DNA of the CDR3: TGCGCCAGCACACCGACTAGCGGGAAACCCAATGAGCAGTTCTTC. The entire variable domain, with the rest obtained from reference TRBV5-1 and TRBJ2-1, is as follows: KAGVTQTPRYLIKTRGQQVTLSCSPISGHRSVSWYQQTPGQGLQFLFEYFSETQRNKGNFPGRFSGRQFSNSRSEMNVSTLELGDSALYLCASTPTSGKPNEQFFGPGTRLTVL.

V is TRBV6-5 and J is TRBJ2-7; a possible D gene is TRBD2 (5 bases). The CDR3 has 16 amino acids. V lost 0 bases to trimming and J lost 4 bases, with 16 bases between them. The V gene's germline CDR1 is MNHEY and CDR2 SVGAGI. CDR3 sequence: CASSYSGGLNLYEQYF. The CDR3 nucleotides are TGTGCCAGCAGTTACTCTGGCGGACTGAACCTTTACGAGCAGTACTTC.

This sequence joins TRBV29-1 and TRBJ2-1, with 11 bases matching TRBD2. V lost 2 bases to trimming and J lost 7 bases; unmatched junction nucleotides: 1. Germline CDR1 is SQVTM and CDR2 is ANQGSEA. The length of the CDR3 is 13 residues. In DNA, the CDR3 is TGCAGCGTTGAACTAGCGGGAGGTAATGAGCAGTTCTTC. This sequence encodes CSVELAGGNEQFF.

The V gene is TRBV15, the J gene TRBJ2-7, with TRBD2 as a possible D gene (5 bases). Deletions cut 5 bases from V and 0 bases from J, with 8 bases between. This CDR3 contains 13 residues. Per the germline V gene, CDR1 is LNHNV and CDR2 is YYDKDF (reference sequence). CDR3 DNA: TGTGCCACCAGCTCTCGGGACTCCTACGAGCAGTACTTC. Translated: CATSSRDSYEQYF.

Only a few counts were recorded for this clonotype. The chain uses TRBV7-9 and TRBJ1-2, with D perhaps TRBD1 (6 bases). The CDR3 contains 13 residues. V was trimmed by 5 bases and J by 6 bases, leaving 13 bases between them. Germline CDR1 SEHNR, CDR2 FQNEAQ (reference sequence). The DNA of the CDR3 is TGTGCCAGCAGCCGCGGACAGATTGATGGCTACACCTTC. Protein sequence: CASSRGQIDGYTF.

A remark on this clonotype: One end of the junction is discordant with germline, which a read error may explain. Written as DNA, the CDR3 is TGTGCCAGCAGTTTATCGCCGGGGACAGCTGGAAGCACCATATATTTT. Its translation: CASSLSPGTAGSTIYF. This chain connects TRBV27 to TRBJ1-3, with 7 positions matching TRBD1. This CDR3 has 16 residues. CDR1 is MNHEY, CDR2 SMNVEV, per germline (reference sequence).

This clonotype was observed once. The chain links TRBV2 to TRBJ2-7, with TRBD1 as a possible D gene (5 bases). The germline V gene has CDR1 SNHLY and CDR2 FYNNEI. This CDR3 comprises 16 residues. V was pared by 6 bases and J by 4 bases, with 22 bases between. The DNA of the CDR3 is TGTGCCAGCAGGCCAGTACAGGACCAACTATCATACGAGCAGTACTTC. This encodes CASRPVQDQLSYEQYF.

The CDR3 nucleotides read TGTGCCAGCAGTCCCGATAATGCCCTAAACTATGGCTACACCTTC. Amino acids: CASSPDNALNYGYTF. The genes are TRBV11-2 and TRBJ1-2; no clear D. Germline CDR1 reads SGHAT; CDR2 reads FQNNGV. The CDR3 runs to 15 residues. V lost 6 bases, J lost 2 bases, and 16 bases lay in between.

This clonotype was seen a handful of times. For the CDR3, the DNA is TGTGCCAGCAGTTCCCAGGGGGCGTCTCAGCCCCAGCATTTT. Translation: CASSSQGASQPQHF. The V and J genes are TRBV27 and TRBJ1-5; 8 positions agree with TRBD1. CDR3 size: 14 residues. The V and J ends lost 4 bases and 6 bases, in that order; junction bases with no gene match: 5. Looked up from germline, CDR1 is MNHEY and CDR2 is SMNVEV (reference sequence).

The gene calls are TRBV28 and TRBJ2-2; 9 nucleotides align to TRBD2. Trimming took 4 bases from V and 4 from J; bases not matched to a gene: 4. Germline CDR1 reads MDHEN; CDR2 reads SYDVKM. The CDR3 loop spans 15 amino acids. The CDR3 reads CASSSREGGTGELFF. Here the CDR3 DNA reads TGTGCCAGCAGTTCGCGGGAGGGAGGCACCGGGGAGCTGTTTTTT.

CDR3 DNA sequence: TGCGCCAGCAGCCTCCCGGGAGATAGCAATCAGCCCCAGCATTTT. Amino acid sequence: CASSLPGDSNQPQHF. The rearrangement uses TRBV4-1 and TRBJ1-5; D call uncertain. This CDR3 region has 15 residues. Germline values: CDR1 MGHRA, CDR2 YSYEKL. V was clipped by 4 bases and J by 0 bases, with 10 bases between them.

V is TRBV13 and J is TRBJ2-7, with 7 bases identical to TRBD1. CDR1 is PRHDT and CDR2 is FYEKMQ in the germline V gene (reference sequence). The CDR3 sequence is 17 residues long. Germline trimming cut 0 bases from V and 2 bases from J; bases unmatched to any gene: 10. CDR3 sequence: CASSLGLMDRITYEQYF. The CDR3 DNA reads TGTGCCAGCAGCTTAGGCCTTATGGACAGGATTACCTACGAGCAGTACTTC.

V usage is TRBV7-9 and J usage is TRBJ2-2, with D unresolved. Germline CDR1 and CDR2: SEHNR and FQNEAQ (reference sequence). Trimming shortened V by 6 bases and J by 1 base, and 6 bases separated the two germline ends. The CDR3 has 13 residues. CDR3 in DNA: TGTGCCAGCAGGTCCGGGAACACCGGGGAGCTGTTTTTT. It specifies CASRSGNTGELFF.

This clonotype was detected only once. CDR3 region: CASSPGGAEQFF. The DNA for the CDR3 is TGTGCCAGCAGCCCGGGAGGCGCTGAGCAGTTCTTC. The chain combines TRBV14 with TRBJ2-1; 7 bases match TRBD2. V lost 4 bases and J lost 9; bases outside the gene matches: 3. This CDR3 spans 12 amino acids. Looked up from germline, CDR1 is SGHDN and CDR2 is FVKESK.

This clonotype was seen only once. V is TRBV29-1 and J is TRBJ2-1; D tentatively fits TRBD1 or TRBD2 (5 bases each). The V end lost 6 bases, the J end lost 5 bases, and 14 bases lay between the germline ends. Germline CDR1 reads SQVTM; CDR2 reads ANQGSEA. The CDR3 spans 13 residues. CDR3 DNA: TGCAGCGTGACCCCCGGGACCCACAATGAGCAGTTCTTC. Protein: CSVTPGTHNEQFF.

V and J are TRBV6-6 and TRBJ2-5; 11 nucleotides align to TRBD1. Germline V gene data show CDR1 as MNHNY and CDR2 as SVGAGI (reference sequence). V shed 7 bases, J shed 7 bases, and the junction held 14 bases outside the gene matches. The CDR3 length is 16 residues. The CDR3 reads CASTTASGTGGGTQYF. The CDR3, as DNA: TGTGCCAGCACAACCGCAAGCGGGACAGGGGGTGGGACCCAGTACTTC.

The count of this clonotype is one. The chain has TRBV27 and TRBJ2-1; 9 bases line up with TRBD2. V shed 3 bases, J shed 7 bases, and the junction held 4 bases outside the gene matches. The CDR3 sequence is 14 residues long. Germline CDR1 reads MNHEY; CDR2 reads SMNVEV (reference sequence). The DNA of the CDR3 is TGTGCCAGCAGTTTTGCGACTAGCGGTAATGAGCAGTTCTTC. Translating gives CASSFATSGNEQFF.

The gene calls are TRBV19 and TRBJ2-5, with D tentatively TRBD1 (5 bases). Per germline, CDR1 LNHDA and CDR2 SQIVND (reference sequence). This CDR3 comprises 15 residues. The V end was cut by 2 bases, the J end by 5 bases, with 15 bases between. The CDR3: CASSILWGALETQYF. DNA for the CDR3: TGTGCCAGTAGTATATTGTGGGGCGCTCTGGAGACCCAGTACTTC.

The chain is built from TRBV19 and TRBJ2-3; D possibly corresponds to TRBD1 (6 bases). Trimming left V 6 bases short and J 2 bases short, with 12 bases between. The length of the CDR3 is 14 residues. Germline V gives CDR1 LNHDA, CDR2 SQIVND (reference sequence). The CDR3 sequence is CASRSTGDTDTQYF. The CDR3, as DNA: TGTGCCAGTAGATCGACAGGAGACACAGATACGCAGTATTTT.